This T cell receptor beta chain was sequenced for a study of shared clonotypes between healthy human individuals. The CDR3 runs 16 residues. Here immunoSEQ multiplex PCR was the method, and the copy in TCRdb shows in-frame clones only, minus some. Altogether 2.3 million or so clones are present, 85% to 95% being singletons, with the ten largest covering approximately 0.4%. The genes are TRBV21-1 and TRBJ2-3. TRBV21-1 is an annotated pseudogene. The sequence came from a man between 18 and 29 years old in good health. Some clones in this sample may be carry-over from other donors' samples. Sample: naive CD4+ T cells from PBMCs. Sample subset: CD45RA+ positively selected. The CDR3 loop reads CASSGWGFVYTDTQYF. The CDR3 DNA is TGTGCCAGCAGCGGTTGGGGATTCGTTTACACAGATACGCAGTATTTT.